This T cell receptor (beta chain) was captured in a study of control samples from healthy donors and cancer patients. CDR1 LNHDA and CDR2 SQIVND come from the germline V gene (reference sequence). The CDR3 is 15 residues long. Trimming took 8 bases from V and 7 from J, leaving 21 bases between them. The method was immunoSEQ multiplex PCR; TCRdb's version includes in-frame clones alone and lacks a portion of them. The sample holds under 150,000 clones, 80% to 90% seen once. The chain combines TRBV19 with TRBJ1-5, with a possible D match to TRBD1 (6 bases). Specimen: PBMCs. This receptor was identified in a woman in her fifties or sixties with colorectal cancer. The CDR3 region has the DNA TGTGCCAGTTCCCACCGTACAGGGCGGGGGCAGCCCCAGCATTTT. Its protein is CASSHRTGRGQPQHF.